This T cell receptor beta chain was observed in a study of blood T cell repertoires in COVID-19. Germline CDR1 reads SGHDT; CDR2 reads YYEEEE. This CDR3 contains 13 residues. V was pared by 4 bases and J by 7 bases, with 5 bases of the junction left unmatched. Only in-frame clones appear in the TCRdb table, and some are missing; sequencing was by immunoSEQ multiplex PCR. The table has approximately 26,000 clones, roughly 82% seen once. This chain links TRBV5-6 with TRBJ1-2; 9 nucleotides line up with TRBD1. Input material: peripheral blood. The TCR was taken from a man older than 75 with active or convalescent COVID-19. As DNA, the CDR3 is TGTGCCAGCAGCAGGGGACAGGGCAGTGGCTACACCTTC. This encodes CASSRGQGSGYTF.